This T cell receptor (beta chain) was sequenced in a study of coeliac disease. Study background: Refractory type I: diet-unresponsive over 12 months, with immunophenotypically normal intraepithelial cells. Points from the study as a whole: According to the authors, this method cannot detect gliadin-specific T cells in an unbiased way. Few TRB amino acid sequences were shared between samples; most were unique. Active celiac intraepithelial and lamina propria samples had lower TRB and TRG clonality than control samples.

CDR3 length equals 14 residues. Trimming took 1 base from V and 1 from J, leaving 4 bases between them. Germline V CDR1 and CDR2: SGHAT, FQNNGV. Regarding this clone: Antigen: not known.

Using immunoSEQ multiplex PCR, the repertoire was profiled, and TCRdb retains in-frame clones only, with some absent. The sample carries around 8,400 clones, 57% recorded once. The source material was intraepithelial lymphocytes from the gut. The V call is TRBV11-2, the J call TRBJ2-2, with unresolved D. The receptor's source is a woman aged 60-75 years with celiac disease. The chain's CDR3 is CASSLAVNTGELFF. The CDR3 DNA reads TGTGCCAGCAGCTTAGCCGTGAACACCGGGGAGCTGTTTTTT.